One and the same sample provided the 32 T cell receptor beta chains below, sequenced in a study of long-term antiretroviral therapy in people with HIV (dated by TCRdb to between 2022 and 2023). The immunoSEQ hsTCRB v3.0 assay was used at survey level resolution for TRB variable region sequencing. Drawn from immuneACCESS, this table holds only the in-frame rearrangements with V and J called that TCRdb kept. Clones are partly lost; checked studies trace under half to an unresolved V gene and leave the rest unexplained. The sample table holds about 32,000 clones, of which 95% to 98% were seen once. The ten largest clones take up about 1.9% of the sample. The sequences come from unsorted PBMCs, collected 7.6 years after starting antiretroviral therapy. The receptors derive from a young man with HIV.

In nucleotides, the CDR3 is TGTGCCAGCAGCGCTAGCCGGCTAACGACTAAAGAGACCCAGTACTTC. It specifies CASSASRLTTKETQYF. The gene calls are TRBV7-9 and TRBJ2-5; TRBD2 is a possible D gene (5 bases). Looked up from germline, CDR1 is SEHNR and CDR2 is FQNEAQ (reference sequence). The CDR3 sequence is 16 residues long. V shed 5 bases and J shed 3 bases, with 19 bases lying between them.

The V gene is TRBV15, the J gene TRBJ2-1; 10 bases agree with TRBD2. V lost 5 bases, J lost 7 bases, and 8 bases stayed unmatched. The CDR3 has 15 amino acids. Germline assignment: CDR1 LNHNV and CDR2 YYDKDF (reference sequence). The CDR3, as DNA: TGTGCCACCAGCCTACAGCGGGAGGGCCTTAATGAGCAGTTCTTC. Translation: CATSLQREGLNEQFF.

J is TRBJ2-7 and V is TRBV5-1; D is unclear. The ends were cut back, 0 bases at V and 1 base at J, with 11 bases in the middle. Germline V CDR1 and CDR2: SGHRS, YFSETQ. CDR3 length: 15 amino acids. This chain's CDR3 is CASSLVGPTSYEQYF. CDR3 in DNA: TGCGCCAGCAGCTTGGTCGGACCCACTTCCTACGAGCAGTACTTC.

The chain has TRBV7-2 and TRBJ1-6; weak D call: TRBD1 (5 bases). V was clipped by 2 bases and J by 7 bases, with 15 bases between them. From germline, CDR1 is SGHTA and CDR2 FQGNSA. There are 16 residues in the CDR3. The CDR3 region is CASSLLGRAGNSPLHF. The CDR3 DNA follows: TGTGCCAGCAGCTTATTGGGAAGGGCAGGGAATTCACCCCTCCACTTT.

In DNA form, the CDR3 reads TGTGCCAGCCCTACTGGACCGGTGAGCACTGAAGCTTTCTTT. It specifies CASPTGPVSTEAFF. The chain recombines TRBV6-1 with TRBJ1-1; D unclear. Germline V gene sequence: CDR1 MNHNS, CDR2 SASEGT. V was trimmed by 8 bases and J by 4 bases, leaving 17 bases between them. This CDR3 has 14 residues.

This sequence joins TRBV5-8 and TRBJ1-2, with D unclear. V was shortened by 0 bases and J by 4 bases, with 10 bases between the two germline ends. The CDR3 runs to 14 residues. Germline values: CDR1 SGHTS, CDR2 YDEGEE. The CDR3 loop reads CASSLGAGFYGYTF. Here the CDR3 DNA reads TGTGCCAGCAGCTTGGGGGCGGGTTTCTATGGCTACACCTTC. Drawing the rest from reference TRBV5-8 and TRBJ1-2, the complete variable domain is EAGVTQSPTHLIKTRGQQATLRCSPISGHTSVYWYQQALGLGLQFLLWYDEGEERNRGNFPPRFSGRQFPNYSSELNVNALELEDSALYLCASSLGAGFYGYTFGSGTRLTVV.

In nucleotides, the CDR3 is TGTGCCAGCAGTTACGGTAATTCACCCCTCCACTTT. Translating gives CASSYGNSPLHF. The chain has TRBV6-5 and TRBJ1-6, with no clear D. Germline lookup yields CDR1 MNHEY and CDR2 SVGAGI. Between the trimmed V and J ends, which lost 2 bases and 6 bases, there was a span of 2 bases. The CDR3 sequence is 12 residues long.

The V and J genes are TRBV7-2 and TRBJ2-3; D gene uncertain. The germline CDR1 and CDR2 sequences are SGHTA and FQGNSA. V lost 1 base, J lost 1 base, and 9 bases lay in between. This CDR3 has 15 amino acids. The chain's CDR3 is CASSLGGIGTDTQYF. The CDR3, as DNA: TGTGCCAGCAGCTTAGGGGGTATCGGCACAGATACGCAGTATTTT.

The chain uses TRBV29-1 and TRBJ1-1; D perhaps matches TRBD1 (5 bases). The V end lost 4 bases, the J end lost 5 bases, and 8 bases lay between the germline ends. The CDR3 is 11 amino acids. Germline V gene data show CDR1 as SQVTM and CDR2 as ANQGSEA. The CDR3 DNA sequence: TGCAGCGTTGGCAGGGAAACTGAAGCTTTCTTT. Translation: CSVGRETEAFF.

The CDR3 is CASSGGSFGGANVLTF. Here the CDR3 DNA reads TGTGCCAGCAGCGGGGGCTCCTTTGGGGGGGCCAACGTCCTGACTTTC. The chain has TRBV5-7 and TRBJ2-6; D is perhaps TRBD1 (6 bases). TRBV5-7 counts as an open reading frame of uncertain function. The V and J ends lost 4 bases and 4 bases respectively, with 15 bases between them. This CDR3 comprises 16 residues.

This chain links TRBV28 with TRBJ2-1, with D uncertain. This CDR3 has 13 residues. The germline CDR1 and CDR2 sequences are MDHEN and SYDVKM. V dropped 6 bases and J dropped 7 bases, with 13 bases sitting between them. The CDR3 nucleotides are TGTGCCAGCAGCACGAATGAGCCTAATGAGCAGTTCTTC. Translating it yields CASSTNEPNEQFF.

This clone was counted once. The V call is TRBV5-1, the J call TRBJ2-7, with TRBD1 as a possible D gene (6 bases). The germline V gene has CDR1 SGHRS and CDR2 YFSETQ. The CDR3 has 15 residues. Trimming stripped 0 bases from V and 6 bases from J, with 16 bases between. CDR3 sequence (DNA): TGCGCCAGCAGCTTGGGGCAGGGGCTCGTCGGCGAGCAGTACTTC. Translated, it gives CASSLGQGLVGEQYF.

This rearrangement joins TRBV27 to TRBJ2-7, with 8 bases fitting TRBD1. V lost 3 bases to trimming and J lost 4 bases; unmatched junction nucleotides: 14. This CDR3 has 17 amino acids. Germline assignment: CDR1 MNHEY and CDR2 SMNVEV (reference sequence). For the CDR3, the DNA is TGTGCCAGCAGTTTCCTATCAGGGGGCTCCCCATTTTACGAGCAGTACTTC. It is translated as CASSFLSGGSPFYEQYF.

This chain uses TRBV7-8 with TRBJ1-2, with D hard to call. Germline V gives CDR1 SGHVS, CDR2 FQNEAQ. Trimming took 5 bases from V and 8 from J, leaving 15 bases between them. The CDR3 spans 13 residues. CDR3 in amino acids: CASSQEGLKGYTF. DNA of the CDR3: TGTGCCAGCAGCCAAGAGGGCCTAAAGGGCTACACCTTC. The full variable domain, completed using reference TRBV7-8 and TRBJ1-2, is GAGVSQSPRYKVAKRGQDVALRCDPISGHVSLFWYQQALGQGPEFLTYFQNEAQLDKSGLPSDRFFAERPEGSVSTLKIQRTQQEDSAVYLCASSQEGLKGYTFGSGTRLTVV.

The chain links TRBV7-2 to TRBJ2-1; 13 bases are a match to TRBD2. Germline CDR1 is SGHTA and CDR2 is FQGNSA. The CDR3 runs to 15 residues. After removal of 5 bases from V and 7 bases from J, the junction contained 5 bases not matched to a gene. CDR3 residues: CASSLWTSGGNEQFF. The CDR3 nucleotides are TGTGCCAGCAGCCTTTGGACTAGCGGGGGAAATGAGCAGTTCTTC. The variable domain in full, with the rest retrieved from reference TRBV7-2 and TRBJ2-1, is GAGVSQSPSNKVTEKGKDVELRCDPISGHTALYWYRQSLGQGLEFLIYFQGNSAPDKSGLPSDRFSAERTGGSVSTLTIQRTQQEDSAVYLCASSLWTSGGNEQFFGPGTRLTVL.

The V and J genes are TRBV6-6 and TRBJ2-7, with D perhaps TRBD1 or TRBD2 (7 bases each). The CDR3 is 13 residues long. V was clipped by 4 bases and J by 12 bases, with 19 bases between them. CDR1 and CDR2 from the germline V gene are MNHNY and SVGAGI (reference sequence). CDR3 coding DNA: TGTGCCAGCAGTTTTGACAGGGAGGGGGATCGGTACTTC. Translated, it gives CASSFDREGDRYF.

CDR3 amino acids: CASVPTWGGGGDTQYF. CDR3 nucleotide sequence: TGTGCCAGCGTCCCAACTTGGGGAGGCGGCGGAGATACGCAGTATTTT. This sequence joins TRBV27 and TRBJ2-3; weak D call: TRBD2 (6 bases). The CDR3 contains 16 residues. V lost 8 bases to trimming and J lost 5 bases, with 23 bases between them. Germline V lookup: CDR1 MNHEY, CDR2 SMNVEV (reference sequence).

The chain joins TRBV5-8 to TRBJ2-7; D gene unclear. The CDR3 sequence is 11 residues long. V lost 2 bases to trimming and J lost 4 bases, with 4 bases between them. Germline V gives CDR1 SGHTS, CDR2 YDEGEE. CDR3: CASSFPYEQYF. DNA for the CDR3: TGTGCCAGCAGCTTCCCTTACGAGCAGTACTTC.

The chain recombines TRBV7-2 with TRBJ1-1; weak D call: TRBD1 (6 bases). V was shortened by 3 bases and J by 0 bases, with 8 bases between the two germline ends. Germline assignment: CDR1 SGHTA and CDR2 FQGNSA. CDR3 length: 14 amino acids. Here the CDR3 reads CASSLTGLNTEAFF. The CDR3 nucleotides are TGTGCCAGCAGCTTGACAGGTCTGAACACTGAAGCTTTCTTT. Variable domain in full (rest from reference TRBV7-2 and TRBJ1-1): GAGVSQSPSNKVTEKGKDVELRCDPISGHTALYWYRQSLGQGLEFLIYFQGNSAPDKSGLPSDRFSAERTGGSVSTLTIQRTQQEDSAVYLCASSLTGLNTEAFFGQGTRLTVV.

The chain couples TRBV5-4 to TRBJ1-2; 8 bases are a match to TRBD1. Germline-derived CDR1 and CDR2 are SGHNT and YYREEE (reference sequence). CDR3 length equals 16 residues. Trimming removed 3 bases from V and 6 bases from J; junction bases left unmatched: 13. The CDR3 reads CASSSDRGMNRNGYTF. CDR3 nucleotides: TGTGCCAGCAGCTCCGACAGGGGAATGAATAGAAATGGCTACACCTTC.

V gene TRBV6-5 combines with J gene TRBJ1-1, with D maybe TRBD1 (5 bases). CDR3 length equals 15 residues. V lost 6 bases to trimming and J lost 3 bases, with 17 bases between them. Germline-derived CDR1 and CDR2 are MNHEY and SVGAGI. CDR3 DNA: TGTGCCAGCAGACTAGGACACGCCGCGGACACTGAAGCTTTCTTT. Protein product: CASRLGHAADTEAFF.

CDR3 coding DNA: TGTGCCAGCACGACAGGGGCGAACACTGAAGCTTTCTTT. Amino acid sequence: CASTTGANTEAFF. The rearrangement links TRBV5-6 to TRBJ1-1; 8 bases fit TRBD1. The CDR3 sequence is 13 residues long. V shed 6 bases, J shed 1 base, and the junction held 2 bases outside the gene matches. Looked up from germline, CDR1 is SGHDT and CDR2 is YYEEEE.

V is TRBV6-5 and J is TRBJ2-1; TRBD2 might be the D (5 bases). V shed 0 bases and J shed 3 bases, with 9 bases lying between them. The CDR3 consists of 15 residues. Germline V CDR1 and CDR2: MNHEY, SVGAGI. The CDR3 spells CASSYSNGVYNEQFF. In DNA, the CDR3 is TGTGCCAGCAGTTACTCGAACGGGGTCTACAATGAGCAGTTCTTC.

The CDR3 bases are TGTGCCAGCAGCCATGGGGTAAAAGACTACGAGCAGTACTTC. Translated: CASSHGVKDYEQYF. The V gene is TRBV14, the J gene TRBJ2-7; D call uncertain. This CDR3 contains 14 residues. Germline CDR1 and CDR2: SGHDN and FVKESK. V was cut by 3 bases and J by 3 bases, with 12 bases left in between.

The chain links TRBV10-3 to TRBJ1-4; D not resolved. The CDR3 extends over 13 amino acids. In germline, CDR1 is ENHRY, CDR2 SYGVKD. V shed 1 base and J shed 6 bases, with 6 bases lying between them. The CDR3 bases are TGTGCCATCAGTGAGTTCAACGATGAAAAACTGTTTTTT. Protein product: CAISEFNDEKLFF.

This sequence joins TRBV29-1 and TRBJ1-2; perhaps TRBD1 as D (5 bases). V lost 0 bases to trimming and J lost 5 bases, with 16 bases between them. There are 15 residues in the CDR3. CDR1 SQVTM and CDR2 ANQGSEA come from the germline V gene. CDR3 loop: CSVEEPGRTAYGYTF. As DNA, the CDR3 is TGCAGCGTTGAAGAACCGGGACGGACGGCGTATGGCTACACCTTC.

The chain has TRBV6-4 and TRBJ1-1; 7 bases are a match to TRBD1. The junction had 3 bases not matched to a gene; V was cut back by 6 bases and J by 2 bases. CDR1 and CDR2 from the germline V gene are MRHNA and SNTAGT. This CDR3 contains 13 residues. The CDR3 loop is CASRGQINTEAFF. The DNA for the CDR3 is TGTGCCAGCAGGGGACAGATCAACACTGAAGCTTTCTTT.

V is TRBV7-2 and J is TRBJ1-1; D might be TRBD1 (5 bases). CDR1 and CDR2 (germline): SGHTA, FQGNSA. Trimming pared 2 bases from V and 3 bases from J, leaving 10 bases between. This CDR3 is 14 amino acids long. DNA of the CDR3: TGTGCCAGCAGCTTAATGGGGGAGTACACTGAAGCTTTCTTT. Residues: CASSLMGEYTEAFF.

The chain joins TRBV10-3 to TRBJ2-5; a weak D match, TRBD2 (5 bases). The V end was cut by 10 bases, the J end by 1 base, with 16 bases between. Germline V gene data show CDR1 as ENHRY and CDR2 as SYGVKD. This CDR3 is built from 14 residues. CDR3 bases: TGTGCCACAAGGAGATCGGGGATCCAAGAGACCCAGTACTTC. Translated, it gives CATRRSGIQETQYF.

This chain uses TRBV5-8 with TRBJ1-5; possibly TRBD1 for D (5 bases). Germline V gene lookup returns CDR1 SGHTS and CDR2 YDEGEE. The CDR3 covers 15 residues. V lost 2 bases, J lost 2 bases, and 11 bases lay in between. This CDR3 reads CASSFGGFGNQPQHF. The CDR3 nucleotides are TGTGCCAGCAGCTTTGGGGGTTTTGGCAATCAGCCCCAGCATTTT.

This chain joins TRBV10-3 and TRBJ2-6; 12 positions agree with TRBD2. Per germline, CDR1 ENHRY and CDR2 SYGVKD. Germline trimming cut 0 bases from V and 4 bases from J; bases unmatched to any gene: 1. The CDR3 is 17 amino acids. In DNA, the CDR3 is TGTGCCATCAGTGAGTCGGGGACTAGCGGGGGGGCCAACGTCCTGACTTTC. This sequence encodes CAISESGTSGGANVLTF.

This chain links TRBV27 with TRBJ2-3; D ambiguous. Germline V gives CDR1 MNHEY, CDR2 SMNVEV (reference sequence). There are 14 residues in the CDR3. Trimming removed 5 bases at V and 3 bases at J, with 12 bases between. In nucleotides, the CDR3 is TGTGCCAGCAGTCCTATCGACCGGACAGATACGCAGTATTTT. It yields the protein CASSPIDRTDTQYF.